Shown below are 13 T cell receptor beta chains from a single sample sequenced in a study of shared clonotypes between healthy human individuals. The naive CD8 fraction comprised CD45RO-negative cells positively selected for CCR7 and excluded terminally differentiated effector memory CD45RA+ cells. Clones were read by immunoSEQ multiplex PCR, and TCRdb kept only the in-frame ones, dropping some. Among some 2 million clones listed, about 95% were seen once. Sequenced material: naive CD8+ T cells sorted from blood. The receptors derive from a young man in good health.

The chain couples TRBV13 to TRBJ2-3, with 7 bases matching TRBD1. This CDR3 contains 16 residues. CDR1 and CDR2 from the germline V gene are PRHDT and FYEKMQ (reference sequence). V was clipped by 1 base and J by 0 bases; unmatched bases: 4. This CDR3 is CASSLVGTESTDTQYF. For the CDR3, the DNA is TGTGCCAGCAGCTTAGTTGGGACAGAAAGCACAGATACGCAGTATTTT.

The V call is TRBV4-1, the J call TRBJ2-5; 7 bases agree with TRBD1. The V gene end was trimmed by 5 bases and the J gene end by 4 bases; junction bases not matched to a gene: 7. The CDR3 loop spans 14 amino acids. CDR1 is MGHRA, CDR2 YSYEKL, per germline. The CDR3 spells CASSARQGPETQYF. DNA of the CDR3: TGCGCCAGCAGCGCCCGACAGGGACCAGAGACCCAGTACTTC.

The genes are TRBV28 and TRBJ1-5; no reliable D call. There are 15 residues in the CDR3. Germline values: CDR1 MDHEN, CDR2 SYDVKM. Trimming shortened V by 4 bases and J by 6 bases, and 16 bases separated the two germline ends. Written as DNA, the CDR3 is TGTGCCAGCAGTTATACCGGGCTAATGGGTCAGCCCCAGCATTTT. The encoded protein is CASSYTGLMGQPQHF.

The chain employs TRBV7-9 and TRBJ1-1; D may be TRBD1 (5 bases). V shed 1 base and J shed 3 bases, with 15 bases lying between them. CDR1 and CDR2 (germline): SEHNR, FQNEAQ (reference sequence). CDR3 length equals 16 residues. The CDR3 DNA reads TGTGCCAGCAGCTTAGTAATTGCGGGGCCCTACACTGAAGCTTTCTTT. Encoded protein: CASSLVIAGPYTEAFF.

The chain carries TRBV6-5 and TRBJ1-2; D uncertain. The CDR3 loop spans 13 amino acids. V was shortened by 4 bases and J by 3 bases, with 9 bases between the two germline ends. Germline CDR1 is MNHEY and CDR2 is SVGAGI. The CDR3 loop is CASSWSLDYGYTF. DNA of the CDR3: TGTGCCAGCAGTTGGTCCCTGGACTATGGCTACACCTTC.

CDR3 DNA: TGTGCCAGCAGTTTAATGGGGGACAGTAATGAAAAACTGTTTTTT. This translates into CASSLMGDSNEKLFF. The V call is TRBV27, the J call TRBJ1-4, with 7 bases lining up with TRBD1. The CDR3 is 15 amino acids. The V and J ends lost 2 bases and 4 bases, in that order; junction bases with no gene match: 4. The germline gives CDR1 MNHEY, CDR2 SMNVEV (reference sequence).

The rearrangement joins TRBV27 to TRBJ2-7; the match to TRBD1 covers 8 bases. There are 13 residues in the CDR3. V dropped 2 bases and J dropped 5; count of bases not matched to a gene: 2. Per germline, CDR1 MNHEY and CDR2 SMNVEV (reference sequence). The CDR3 nucleotides read TGTGCCAGCAGTTTACCAGGGGGCCACGAGCAGTACTTC. Translation gives CASSLPGGHEQYF.

The rearrangement joins TRBV16 to TRBJ1-5; weak D call: TRBD1 (6 bases). The CDR3 loop spans 16 amino acids. Trimming pared 0 bases from V and 4 bases from J, leaving 13 bases between. Germline V gene lookup returns CDR1 KGHSY and CDR2 FQNENV. Here the CDR3 DNA reads TGTGCCAGCAGCCAATCTTTATGGGGGGCTAATCAGCCCCAGCATTTT. Amino acids: CASSQSLWGANQPQHF.

The chain links TRBV27 to TRBJ2-7; 7 positions agree with TRBD1. Losses at the gene ends were 1 base for V and 5 bases for J; bases not matched to a gene: 5. Germline V gene data show CDR1 as MNHEY and CDR2 as SMNVEV (reference sequence). CDR3 length: 14 amino acids. CDR3 sequence: CASSLYRGLHEQYF. The CDR3 DNA follows: TGTGCCAGCAGTTTATACAGGGGTCTCCACGAGCAGTACTTC.

The genes are TRBV7-9 and TRBJ2-3; the match to TRBD2 covers 7 bases. Trimming took 5 bases from V and 4 from J; bases not matched to a gene: 12. The CDR3 consists of 16 residues. CDR1 and CDR2 from the germline V gene are SEHNR and FQNEAQ (reference sequence). This chain's CDR3 is CASSPSTSPGADTQYF. The DNA for the CDR3 is TGTGCCAGCAGCCCATCGACTAGCCCTGGAGCAGATACGCAGTATTTT.

V is TRBV5-1 and J is TRBJ2-1, with a weak D call TRBD2 (6 bases). The CDR3 runs to 14 residues. Trimming removed 4 bases at V and 5 bases at J, with 13 bases between. CDR1 is SGHRS, CDR2 YFSETQ, per germline. The CDR3 region is CASSLRGGNNEQFF. The DNA for the CDR3 is TGCGCCAGCAGCCTACGTGGGGGGAACAATGAGCAGTTCTTC. Using reference TRBV5-1 and TRBJ2-1 for the parts outside the CDR3, the full variable domain is KAGVTQTPRYLIKTRGQQVTLSCSPISGHRSVSWYQQTPGQGLQFLFEYFSETQRNKGNFPGRFSGRQFSNSRSEMNVSTLELGDSALYLCASSLRGGNNEQFFGPGTRLTVL.

The chain recombines TRBV5-6 with TRBJ1-1; D gene ambiguous. Germline values: CDR1 SGHDT, CDR2 YYEEEE. The V gene lost 4 bases and the J gene lost 3 bases, with 13 bases spanning the gap. This CDR3 is 14 amino acids long. CDR3 coding DNA: TGTGCCAGCAGCCCGGCGGAGGGAGACACTGAAGCTTTCTTT. This gives the protein CASSPAEGDTEAFF.

This chain uses TRBV28 with TRBJ1-1; D not resolved. CDR3 length: 13 residues. Trimming removed 5 bases from V and 6 bases from J, with 13 bases in between. Germline loops: CDR1 MDHEN, CDR2 SYDVKM. CDR3 in DNA: TGTGCCAGCAGTCCCCCCGGGGTCTCTGAAGCTTTCTTT. This encodes CASSPPGVSEAFF. The variable domain in full, completed from reference TRBV28 and TRBJ1-1, reads DVKVTQSSRYLVKRTGEKVFLECVQDMDHENMFWYRQDPGLGLRLIYFSYDVKMKEKGDIPEGYSVSREKKERFSLILESASTNQTSMYLCASSPPGVSEAFFGQGTRLTVV.